The clone carrying this T cell receptor (beta chain) has only a few counts. Antigen specificity is unknown. Germline values: CDR1 SGHTA, CDR2 FQGTGA. The CDR3 runs 14 residues. V lost 3 bases, J lost 5 bases, and 12 bases lay in between. The data derive from a study of cytomegalovirus exposure and HLA in healthy donors. Study-level points and caveats: Listed as cytomegalovirus-associated were 150 to 200 TCR beta chains. High sensitivity and specificity were reportedly achieved when the classifier diagnosed cytomegalovirus status. Across HLA loci, a later analysis found differing TCR association rates, with DRB1 most and HLA-C fewest.

Use of 60 Vbeta and 13 Jbeta primers characterized the PCR. TCRdb keeps only in-frame clones here, not all; method: immunoSEQ multiplex PCR. The table records over 100,000 clones, 60% to 85% of them present only once. The chain is built from TRBV7-3 and TRBJ2-3; D is possibly TRBD2 (5 bases). Sample: PBMCs. This TCR was sampled from a woman in her late teens or twenties in good health and CMV-seropositive. CDR3 sequence reads: CASSFAGGLDTQYF. Written as DNA, the CDR3 is TGTGCCAGCAGCTTTGCCGGAGGATTAGATACGCAGTATTTT.